This TCR beta chain was sequenced in a study of shared clonotypes between healthy human individuals (dated by TCRdb to 2018 to 2021). In terms of the full investigation: The cohort included three men and a couple of women between 18 and 49 years of age. Per donor, three plates each were used for CD4 naive and CD4 memory, two for CD8 naive, and one for CD8 memory. To estimate repertoire size and how much clonotype sharing occurs between individuals, the study deeply sequenced the blood TCR repertoires of 5 or 6 healthy adults. To increase sequencing depth and limit assay-specific biases, different laboratories used diverse techniques to prepare libraries and sequence TCR repertoires. Per donor, leukapheresis produced somewhere between about 0.85 and 8.9 billion PBMCs. What the authors observed across the whole study: Only blood was sampled, and tissue TCR repertoires likely differ from those in blood. Naive subsets generally had larger estimated clonotype richness than memory subsets did. Pairwise subsampling indicated that sequencing depth was expected to affect the degree of clonotype sharing among donors. Approximately 5% of naive CD4, 3.5% of naive CD8, 2.3% of memory CD4, and 0.35% to 0.4% of memory CD8 clonotypes were shared across four donors. The small number of donors limited the genetic and exposure-history diversity represented. Higher generation probabilities were observed for clonotypes shared by all four sorted-subset donors than for non-shared clonotypes. Even with the large sequencing depth, rarefaction of the sorted-subset datasets indicated that sequencing was incomplete.

For this chain, trimming is 1 base at the V end and 3 bases at the J end, and the number of junction bases without a gene match is 0. The germline V gene sets CDR1 to SGHDN and CDR2 to FVKESK. Taken from cysteine to phenylalanine, the CDR3 has 13 residues. Only the CDR3 region is kept as DNA, spanning 39 bases read in frame from base 1. Comments on this clone: Its antigen remains undetermined. No much larger clone exists at a distance of one base, and base qualities are not known. Other DNA sequences from this sample encode an identical CDR3 as well.

For the CD8 naive samples, CD45RO-negative cells were positively selected for CCR7, yielding a CD45RA+CCR7+ population from which TemRA cells were excluded. The donors were healthy, HIV-negative adults with no recently reported acute infections or vaccinations. Only Caucasian adults living in Nashville, Tennessee, USA were represented among the donors. Blood was collected by leukapheresis, and PBMCs were isolated by Ficoll-Histopaque density gradient centrifugation and then cryopreserved in liquid nitrogen vapor phase. Analytical flow cytometry was used to check the purity and quantity of each magnetically sorted T cell population. Genomic DNA was isolated from each sorted fraction and quantified by UV absorbance on a Nanodrop 2000c. Using the deep immunoSEQ assay, multiplex PCR amplified TCR CDR3 regions from genomic DNA. Extracted genomic DNA from each cell subset was distributed evenly across all wells of several immunoSEQ 96-well plates, and each plate was treated as a replicate. Each replicate PCR for sorted subsets received approximately 220 ng genomic DNA, equal to 30,000 or so T cell genomes. Purified libraries were measured with a Qubit 3.0 fluorometer, size-checked on a Bioanalyzer 2100, and measured again with the KAPA Library Quantification kit. Every immunoSEQ 96-well plate was sequenced on a separate single-read 150-cycle Illumina NextSeq 550 flow cell. The source study handled its data this way. The immunoSEQ output contained only junctional sequences without quality scores, so filtering could not match that applied to full-length reads. Sequences were annotated with PyIR, a Python wrapper for IgBLAST v1.9, and V/J genes and CDR3 were assigned using IMGT germline references. Any read was removed if the V/J assignment was weak (E-value above 1e-6), the CDR3 was missing, or the read contained stop codons, out-of-frame junctions, or ambiguous translated residues. A V3J clonotype was defined by an identical inferred V gene, J gene, and CDR3 amino acid sequence. Percentage overlap between repertoires was calculated by dividing the number of shared unique clonotypes by the size of the smaller repertoire. RTK rarefaction, the Chao1 estimator, and Recon v2.1 estimates of unobserved clonotypes were used to assess repertoire richness. Generation probabilities were computed with OLGA for all TCRbeta clonotypes obtained by the gDNA method from a handful of donors. The table comes from immuneACCESS by way of TCRdb, which keeps in-frame sequences with V and J called. Part of the clones is missing from these tables; in studies checked, under half for an unresolved V gene and the rest for unknown reasons. The D gene and trimming were derived from the DNA, and the V and J assignments and clone size from that table. Counted in this sample were about 1.9 million clones; about 94% of them appeared once. The top ten hold less than 2% of the sample.

The sequence came from a man aged 18 to 30 in good health. Some clones in this sample may be carry-over from other donors' samples. The sequenced sample consisted of naive CD8+ T cells from PBMCs. The intended sense of this specimen's cell subset or site label: CD45RA+CCR7+. In this chain, TRBV14 is recombined with TRBJ2-7; TRBD1 lines up with 7 middle nucleotides. In nucleotides, the sequence is TGTGCCAGCAGCCAAGCAGGGGGCTACGAGCAGTACTTC. This translates into CASSQAGGYEQYF.